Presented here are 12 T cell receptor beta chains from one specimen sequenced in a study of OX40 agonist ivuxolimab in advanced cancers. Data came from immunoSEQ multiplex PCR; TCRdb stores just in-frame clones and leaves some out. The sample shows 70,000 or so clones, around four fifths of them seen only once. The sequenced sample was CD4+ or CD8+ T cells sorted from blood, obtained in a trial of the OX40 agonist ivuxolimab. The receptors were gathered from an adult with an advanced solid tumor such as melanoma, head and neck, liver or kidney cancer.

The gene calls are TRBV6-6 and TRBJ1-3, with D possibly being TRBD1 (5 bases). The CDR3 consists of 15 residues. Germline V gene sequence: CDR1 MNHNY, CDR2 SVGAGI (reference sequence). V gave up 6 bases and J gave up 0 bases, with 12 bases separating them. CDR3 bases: TGTGCCAGCAGCCGCGACAGAGTCTCTGGAAACACCATATATTTT. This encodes CASSRDRVSGNTIYF.

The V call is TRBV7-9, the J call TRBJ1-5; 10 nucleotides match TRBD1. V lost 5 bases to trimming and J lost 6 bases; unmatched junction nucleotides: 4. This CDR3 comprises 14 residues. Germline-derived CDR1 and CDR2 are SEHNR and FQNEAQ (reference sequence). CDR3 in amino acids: CASSPTGGSQPQHF. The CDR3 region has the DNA TGTGCCAGCAGCCCGACAGGGGGCAGTCAGCCCCAGCATTTT.

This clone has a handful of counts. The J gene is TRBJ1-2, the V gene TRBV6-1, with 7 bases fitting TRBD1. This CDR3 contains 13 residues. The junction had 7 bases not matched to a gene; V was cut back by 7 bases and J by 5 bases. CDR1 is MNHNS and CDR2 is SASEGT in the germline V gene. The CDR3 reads CASIWPGGYGYTF. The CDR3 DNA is TGTGCCAGCATCTGGCCAGGGGGATATGGCTACACCTTC.

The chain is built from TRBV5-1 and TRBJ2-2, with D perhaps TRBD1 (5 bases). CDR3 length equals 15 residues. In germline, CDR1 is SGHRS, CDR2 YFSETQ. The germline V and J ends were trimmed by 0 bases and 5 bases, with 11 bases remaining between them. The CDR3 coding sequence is TGCGCCAGCAGCTTGGAATGGACAAAAACCGGGGAGCTGTTTTTT. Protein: CASSLEWTKTGELFF.

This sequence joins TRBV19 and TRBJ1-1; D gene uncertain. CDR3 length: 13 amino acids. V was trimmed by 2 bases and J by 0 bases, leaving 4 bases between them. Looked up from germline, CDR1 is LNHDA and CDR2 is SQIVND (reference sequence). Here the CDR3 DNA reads TGTGCCAGTAGTATAACACTGAACACTGAAGCTTTCTTT. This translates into CASSITLNTEAFF.

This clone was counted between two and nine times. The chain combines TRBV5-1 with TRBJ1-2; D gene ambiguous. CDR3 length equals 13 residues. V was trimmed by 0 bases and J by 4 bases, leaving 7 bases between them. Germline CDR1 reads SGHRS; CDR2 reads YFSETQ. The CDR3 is CASSLDPVYGYTF. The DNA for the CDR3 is TGCGCCAGCAGCTTGGATCCAGTCTATGGCTACACCTTC. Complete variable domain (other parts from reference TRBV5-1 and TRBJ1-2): KAGVTQTPRYLIKTRGQQVTLSCSPISGHRSVSWYQQTPGQGLQFLFEYFSETQRNKGNFPGRFSGRQFSNSRSEMNVSTLELGDSALYLCASSLDPVYGYTFGSGTRLTVV.

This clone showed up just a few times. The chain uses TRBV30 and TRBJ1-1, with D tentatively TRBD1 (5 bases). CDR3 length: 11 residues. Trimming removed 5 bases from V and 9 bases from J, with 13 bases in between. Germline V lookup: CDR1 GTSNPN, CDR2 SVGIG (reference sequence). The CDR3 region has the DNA TGTGCCTGGGGAGACAGATATAAAGCTTTCTTT. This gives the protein CAWGDRYKAFF.

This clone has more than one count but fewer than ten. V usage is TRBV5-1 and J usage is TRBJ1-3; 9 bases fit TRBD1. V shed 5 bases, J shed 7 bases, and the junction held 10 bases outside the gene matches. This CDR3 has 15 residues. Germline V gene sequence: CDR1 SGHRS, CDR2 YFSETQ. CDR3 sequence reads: CASRARTGVGNTIYF. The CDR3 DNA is TGCGCCAGCAGAGCACGGACAGGGGTGGGTAACACCATATATTTT.

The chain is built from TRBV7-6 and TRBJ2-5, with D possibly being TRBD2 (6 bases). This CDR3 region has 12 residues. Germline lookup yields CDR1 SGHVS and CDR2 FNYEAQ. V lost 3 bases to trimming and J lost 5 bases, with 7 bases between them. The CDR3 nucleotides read TGTGCCAGCAGCTTTCGGGGGGAGACCCAGTACTTC. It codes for CASSFRGETQYF. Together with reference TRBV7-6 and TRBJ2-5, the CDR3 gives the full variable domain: GAGVSQSPRYKVTKRGQDVALRCDPISGHVSLYWYRQALGQGPEFLTYFNYEAQQDKSGLPNDRFSAERPEGSISTLTIQRTEQRDSAMYRCASSFRGETQYFGPGTRLLVL.

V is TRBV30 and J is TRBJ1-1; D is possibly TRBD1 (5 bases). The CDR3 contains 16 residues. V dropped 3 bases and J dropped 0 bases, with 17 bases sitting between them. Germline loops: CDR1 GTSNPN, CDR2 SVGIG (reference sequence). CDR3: CAWSRSEGTMNTEAFF. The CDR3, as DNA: TGTGCCTGGAGCCGGTCGGAGGGGACTATGAACACTGAAGCTTTCTTT.

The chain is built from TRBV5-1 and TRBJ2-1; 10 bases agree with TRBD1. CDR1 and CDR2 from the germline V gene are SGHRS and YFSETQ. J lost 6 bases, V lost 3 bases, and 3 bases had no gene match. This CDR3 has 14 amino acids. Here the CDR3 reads CASSSGQGFNEQFF. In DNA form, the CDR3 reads TGCGCCAGCAGCTCGGGACAGGGGTTCAATGAGCAGTTCTTC.

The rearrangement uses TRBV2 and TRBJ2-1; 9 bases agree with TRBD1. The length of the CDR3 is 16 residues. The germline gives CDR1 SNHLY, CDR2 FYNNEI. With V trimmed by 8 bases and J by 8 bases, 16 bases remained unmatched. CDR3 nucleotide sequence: TGTGCCAGCGGATCGGCGAACAGGGGGCTTCGGGATGAGCAGTTCTTC. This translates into CASGSANRGLRDEQFF.